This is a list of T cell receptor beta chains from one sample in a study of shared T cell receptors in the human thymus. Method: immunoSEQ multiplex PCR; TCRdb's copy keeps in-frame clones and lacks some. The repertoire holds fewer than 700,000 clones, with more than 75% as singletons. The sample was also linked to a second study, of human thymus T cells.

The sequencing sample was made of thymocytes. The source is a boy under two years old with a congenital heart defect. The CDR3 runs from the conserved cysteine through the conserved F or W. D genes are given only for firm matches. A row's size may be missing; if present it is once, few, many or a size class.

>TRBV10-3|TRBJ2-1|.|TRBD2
CAIRGTSGYSSYNEQFF
TGTGCCATCAGGGGGACTAGCGGCTATAGCTCCTACAATGAGCAGTTCTTC
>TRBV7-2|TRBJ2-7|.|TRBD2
CASSLSWLAVGYEQYF
TGTGCCAGCAGCTTAAGTTGGCTAGCGGTTGGCTACGAGCAGTACTTC
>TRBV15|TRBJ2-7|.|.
CATSRIGPLLYEQYF
TGTGCCACCAGCCGCATCGGTCCTTTACTCTACGAGCAGTACTTC
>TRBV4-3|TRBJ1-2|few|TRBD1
CASSQTGGEDGYTF
TGCGCCAGCAGCCAAACAGGGGGGGAGGATGGCTACACCTTC
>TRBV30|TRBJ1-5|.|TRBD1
CAWSVIYLITGQGDYSNQPQHF
TGTGCCTGGAGTGTAATCTATCTAATCACCGGACAGGGCGATTATAGCAATCAGCCCCAGCATTTT
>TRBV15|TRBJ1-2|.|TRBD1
CATSWGQGGDYGYTF
TGTGCCACCAGCTGGGGACAGGGGGGAGACTATGGCTACACCTTC
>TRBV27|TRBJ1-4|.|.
CASSLGAEGDEKLFF
TGTGCCAGCAGTTTAGGGGCAGAGGGGGATGAAAAACTGTTTTTT
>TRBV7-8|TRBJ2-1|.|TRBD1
CASSSGQAQEQFF
TGTGCCAGCAGTTCCGGACAGGCTCAGGAGCAGTTCTTC
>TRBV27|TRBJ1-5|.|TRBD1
CASSSRDRGSNQPQHF
TGTGCCAGCAGTTCCCGGGACAGGGGAAGCAATCAGCCCCAGCATTTT
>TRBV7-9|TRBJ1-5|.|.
CASSLERGAANQPQHF
TGTGCCAGCAGCTTAGAGCGGGGGGCAGCCAATCAGCCCCAGCATTTT
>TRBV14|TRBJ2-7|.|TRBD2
CASSQDRTGLAGGYEQYF
TGTGCCAGCAGCCAAGATCGGACCGGACTAGCGGGAGGTTACGAGCAGTACTTC
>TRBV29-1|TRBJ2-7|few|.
CSVTDSNGPYEQYF
TGCAGCGTTACTGACAGTAACGGCCCCTACGAGCAGTACTTC
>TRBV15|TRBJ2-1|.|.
CATSREEAVSEQFF
TGTGCCACCAGCAGAGAGGAGGCGGTCAGTGAGCAGTTCTTC
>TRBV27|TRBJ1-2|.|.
CASSVSPLYGYTF
TGTGCCAGCAGCGTTTCCCCGCTATATGGCTACACCTTC
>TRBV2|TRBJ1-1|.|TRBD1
CASSWTGPTPNTEAFF
TGTGCCAGCAGTTGGACAGGACCTACACCCAACACTGAAGCTTTCTTT
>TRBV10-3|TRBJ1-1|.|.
CAISETKTGNTEAFF
TGTGCCATCAGTGAGACGAAGACAGGGAACACTGAAGCTTTCTTT
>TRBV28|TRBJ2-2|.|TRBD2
CASSGEGSVLTGELFF
TGTGCCAGCAGTGGGGAGGGTAGCGTATTAACCGGGGAGCTGTTTTTT
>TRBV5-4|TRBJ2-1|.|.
CASSLHPPHNEQFF
TGTGCCAGCAGCTTACATCCTCCGCACAATGAGCAGTTCTTC
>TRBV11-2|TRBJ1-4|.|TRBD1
CASSLGQGEKLFF
TGTGCCAGCAGCTTGGGACAGGGGGAAAAACTGTTTTTT
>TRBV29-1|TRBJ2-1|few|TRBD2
CSVEEGTSAHNEQFF
TGCAGCGTTGAAGAGGGGACTAGCGCTCACAATGAGCAGTTCTTC
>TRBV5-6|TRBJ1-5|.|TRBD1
CASSHGQGCQPQHF
TGTGCCAGCAGCCACGGACAGGGGTGTCAGCCCCAGCATTTT
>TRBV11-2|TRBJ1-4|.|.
CASSLGFSTSRAEKLFF
TGTGCCAGCAGCTTAGGCTTTTCGACCTCGAGGGCGGAAAAACTGTTTTTT
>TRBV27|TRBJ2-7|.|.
CASSLPGNYEQYF
TGTGCCAGCAGTTTACCAGGGAACTACGAGCAGTACTTC
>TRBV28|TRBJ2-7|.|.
CASSLAGAASGGRREQYF
TGTGCCAGCAGTTTGGCAGGGGCGGCTAGCGGAGGTCGTCGCGAGCAGTACTTC
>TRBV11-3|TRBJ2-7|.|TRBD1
CASSRDRTYEQYF
TGTGCCAGCAGCAGGGACAGAACCTACGAGCAGTACTTC
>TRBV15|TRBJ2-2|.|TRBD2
CATSRDLTSGRGIGELFF
TGTGCCACCAGCAGAGACCTGACTAGCGGGAGGGGTATCGGGGAGCTGTTTTTT
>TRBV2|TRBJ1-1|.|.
CASIEPGGLNTEAFF
TGTGCCAGCATTGAACCGGGAGGACTAAACACTGAAGCTTTCTTT
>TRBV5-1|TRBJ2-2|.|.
CASKAGGNTGELFF
TGCGCCAGCAAGGCAGGTGGTAACACCGGGGAGCTGTTTTTT
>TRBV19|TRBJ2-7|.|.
CASRRANSYEQYF
TGTGCCAGCCGGCGGGCCAACTCCTACGAGCAGTACTTC
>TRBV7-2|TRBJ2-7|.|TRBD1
CASSLDRVPEQYF
TGTGCCAGCAGCTTGGACAGGGTACCCGAGCAGTACTTC
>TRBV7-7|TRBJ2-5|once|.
CASSLPGSETQYF
TGTGCCAGCAGCCTCCCAGGGTCCGAGACCCAGTACTTC
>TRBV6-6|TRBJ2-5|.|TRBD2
CASSTGLAPRGETQYF
TGTGCCAGCAGTACGGGACTAGCGCCGAGGGGAGAGACCCAGTACTTC
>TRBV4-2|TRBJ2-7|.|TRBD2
CASSQDRPSGKDFSYEQYF
TGTGCCAGCAGCCAAGATAGGCCTAGCGGGAAAGATTTCTCCTACGAGCAGTACTTC
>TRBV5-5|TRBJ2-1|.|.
CASSFGNEQFF
TGTGCCAGCAGCTTCGGCAATGAGCAGTTCTTC
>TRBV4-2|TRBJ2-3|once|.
CASSQVAVSTDTQYF
TGTGCCAGCAGCCAAGTAGCGGTCAGCACAGATACGCAGTATTTT
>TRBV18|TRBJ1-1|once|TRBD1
CASSPGTGDTEAFF
TGTGCCAGCTCACCAGGGACAGGGGACACTGAAGCTTTCTTT
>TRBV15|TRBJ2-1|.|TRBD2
CATSNISGSYNEQFF
TGTGCCACCAGCAATATTAGCGGGTCCTACAATGAGCAGTTCTTC
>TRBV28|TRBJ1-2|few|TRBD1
CASSMGQAPGYTF
TGTGCCAGCAGCATGGGACAGGCTCCTGGCTACACCTTC
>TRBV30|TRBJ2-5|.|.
CAWRNPPQGLRETQYF
TGTGCCTGGAGGAATCCCCCCCAGGGTTTAAGGGAGACCCAGTACTTC
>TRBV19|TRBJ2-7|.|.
CASSIAPGLAPLEQYF
TGTGCCAGTAGTATAGCCCCCGGGTTAGCGCCGCTCGAGCAGTACTTC
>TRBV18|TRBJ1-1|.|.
CASSPRPGMGAFF
TGTGCCAGCTCACCAAGGCCAGGGATGGGGGCTTTCTTT
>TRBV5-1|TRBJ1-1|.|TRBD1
CASSLPGGTGITEAFF
TGCGCCAGCAGTCTCCCCGGGGGGACAGGGATCACTGAAGCTTTCTTT
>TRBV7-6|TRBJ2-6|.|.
CASSPTPGPGANVLTF
TGTGCCAGCAGCCCGACCCCAGGGCCTGGGGCCAACGTCCTGACTTTC
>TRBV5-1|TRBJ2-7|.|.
CASSPLGGLSEQYF
TGCGCCAGCAGCCCCCTTGGGGGCCTCTCCGAGCAGTACTTC
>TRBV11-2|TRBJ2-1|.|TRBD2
CASSPQREADEQFF
TGTGCCAGCAGCCCACAGCGGGAGGCCGATGAGCAGTTCTTC
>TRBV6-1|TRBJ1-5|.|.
CASSEMGQHSNQPQHF
TGTGCCAGCAGTGAAATGGGACAACATAGCAATCAGCCCCAGCATTTT
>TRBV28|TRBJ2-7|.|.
CASSLHWGGYEQYF
TGTGCCAGCAGTTTACACTGGGGAGGCTACGAGCAGTACTTC
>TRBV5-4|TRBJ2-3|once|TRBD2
CASSLASGRGSDTQYF
TGTGCCAGCAGCCTCGCTAGCGGGAGGGGCTCAGATACGCAGTATTTT
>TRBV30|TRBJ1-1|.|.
CAWSREGPVTEAFF
TGTGCCTGGAGTAGAGAGGGCCCCGTCACTGAAGCTTTCTTT
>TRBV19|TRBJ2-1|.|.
CASSILAADYNEQFF
TGTGCCAGTAGTATCCTCGCCGCAGATTACAATGAGCAGTTCTTC
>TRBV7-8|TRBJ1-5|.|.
CASSPGTGGNQPQHF
TGTGCCAGCAGCCCCGGGACGGGGGGCAATCAGCCCCAGCATTTT
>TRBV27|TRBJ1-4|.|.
CASSHRNEKLFF
TGTGCCAGCAGCCACAGGAATGAAAAACTGTTTTTT
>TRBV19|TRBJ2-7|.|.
CASSPYSHKSYEQYF
TGTGCCAGTAGTCCATACAGCCACAAGTCCTACGAGCAGTACTTC